Below are 15 T cell receptor beta chains sequenced from a single sample in a study of Graves' ophthalmopathy and Graves' hyperthyroidism. Amplifying from RNA transcripts, the study obtained TCR beta CDR3 regions. HTBI primers primed a first-round RT-PCR, and a second-round multiplex PCR followed. A single record per CDR3 protein comes from TCRdb applying MiXCR to the multiplex PCR reads. Of 400,000 or so distinct CDR3 sequences in the sample, 15% were seen once. The source material was peripheral blood. The receptors stem from a woman aged 18-29 years with stable Graves' hyperthyroidism.

In its sample, this clonotype was seen a few times. The rearrangement uses TRBV3-1 and TRBJ2-7; 9 bases line up with TRBD1. Germline CDR1 and CDR2: LGHDT and YNNKEL (reference sequence). This CDR3 has 13 residues. The V gene end was trimmed by 6 bases and the J gene end by 7 bases; junction bases not matched to a gene: 7. CDR3 sequence (DNA): TGTGCCAGCAGTCAAACAGGGGGCGCTGAGCAGTACTTC. It yields the protein CASSQTGGAEQYF.

This clonotype showed up many times. The chain joins TRBV11-2 to TRBJ1-5, with TRBD1 as a possible D gene (5 bases). Trimming pared 5 bases from V and 6 bases from J, leaving 20 bases between. This CDR3 region has 16 residues. Germline V CDR1 and CDR2: SGHAT, FQNNGV. CDR3 coding DNA: TGTGCCAGCAGCGCCAGCCAGGGAATCGCAGGTCAGCCCCAGCATTTT. Translation gives CASSASQGIAGQPQHF. Based on the CDR3 plus reference TRBV11-2 and TRBJ1-5, the full variable domain is EAGVAQSPRYKIIEKRQSVAFWCNPISGHATLYWYQQILGQGPKLLIQFQNNGVVDDSQLPKDRFSAERLKGVDSTLKIQPAKLEDSAVYLCASSASQGIAGQPQHFGDGTRLSIL.

This clonotype was observed at least ten times. CDR3 protein: CASSLPTTAYEQYF. CDR3 coding DNA: TGTGCCAGCAGTCTGCCCACGACAGCCTACGAGCAGTACTTC. The genes are TRBV6-2 or TRBV6-3 and TRBJ2-7; possibly TRBD1 for D (5 bases). This CDR3 spans 14 amino acids. Germline V CDR1 and CDR2: MNHEY, SVGEGT. Between the trimmed V and J ends, which lost 5 bases and 2 bases, there was a span of 13 bases.

In this sample, this clonotype turned up many times. The chain carries TRBV12-3 or TRBV12-4 and TRBJ1-2; D is possibly TRBD1 (6 bases). V lost 5 bases to trimming and J lost 3 bases, with 13 bases between them. The CDR3 runs 14 residues. CDR3 in DNA: TGTGCCAGCAGTCTCATGGGGGCGGACTATGGCTACACCTTC. It is translated as CASSLMGADYGYTF.

This chain links TRBV2 with TRBJ2-5; 12 bases match TRBD2. Germline CDR1 reads SNHLY; CDR2 reads FYNNEI. The CDR3 has 17 amino acids. J was trimmed by 0 bases and V by 3 bases; bases with no gene match: 5. This CDR3 is CASSDTSGGPDQETQYF. For the CDR3, the DNA is TGTGCCAGCAGTGATACTAGCGGGGGGCCTGACCAAGAGACCCAGTACTTC. Full variable domain (missing parts from reference TRBV2 and TRBJ2-5): EPEVTQTPSHQVTQMGQEVILRCVPISNHLYFYWYRQILGQKVEFLVSFYNNEISEKSEIFDDQFSVERPDGSNFTLKIRSTKLEDSAMYFCASSDTSGGPDQETQYFGPGTRLLVL.

This clonotype was picked up many times. The V gene is TRBV12-3 or TRBV12-4, the J gene TRBJ1-2; D not resolved. The CDR3 covers 12 residues. Trimming pared 1 base from V and 8 bases from J, leaving 8 bases between. CDR3 amino acids: CASSLGPGGYTF. For the CDR3, the DNA is TGTGCCAGCAGTTTAGGTCCGGGGGGCTACACCTTC.

This clonotype occurred many times. This chain uses TRBV7-9 with TRBJ2-5; either TRBD1 or TRBD2 may fit D (6 bases each). Trimming pared 5 bases from V and 5 bases from J, leaving 15 bases between. The CDR3 covers 14 residues. The V gene's germline CDR1 is SEHNR and CDR2 FQNEAQ (reference sequence). This chain's CDR3 is CASSVEGGRETQYF. CDR3 sequence (DNA): TGTGCCAGCAGCGTAGAGGGGGGTCGGGAGACCCAGTACTTC.

This clonotype has a count of ten or more. The rearrangement joins TRBV7-9 to TRBJ1-6; 7 bases are a match to TRBD1. Looked up from germline, CDR1 is SEHNR and CDR2 is FQNEAQ (reference sequence). CDR3 size: 13 residues. J was trimmed by 6 bases and V by 6 bases; bases with no gene match: 2. CDR3 DNA: TGTGCCAGCAGTACAGGGGTTAATTCACCCCTCCACTTT. Translated: CASSTGVNSPLHF. Combining the CDR3 with reference TRBV7-9 and TRBJ1-6 gives the whole variable domain DTGVSQNPRHKITKRGQNVTFRCDPISEHNRLYWYRQTLGQGPEFLTYFQNEAQLEKSRLLSDRFSAERPKGSFSTLEIQRTEQGDSAMYLCASSTGVNSPLHFGNGTRLTVT.

In its sample, this clonotype was seen many times. This chain connects TRBV29-1 to TRBJ1-2; weak D call: TRBD1 (5 bases). The ends were cut back, 7 bases at V and 4 bases at J, with 16 bases in the middle. CDR1 SQVTM and CDR2 ANQGSEA come from the germline V gene. This CDR3 has 13 residues. The CDR3 here is CSAYWGSSYGYTF. The DNA for the CDR3 is TGCAGCGCTTATTGGGGCTCTAGCTATGGCTACACCTTC.

This clonotype was seen many times. V usage is TRBV12-3 or TRBV12-4 and J usage is TRBJ1-1; the D is unclear. The CDR3 spans 13 residues. Between the trimmed V and J ends, which lost 2 bases and 10 bases, there was a span of 14 bases. Here the CDR3 DNA reads TGTGCCAGCAGTTTAAAGGCAGCCGGCGGAGCTTTCTTT. This translates into CASSLKAAGGAFF.

This clonotype was observed many times. The chain is built from TRBV24-1 and TRBJ2-5; perhaps TRBD1 as D (6 bases). Germline CDR1 KGHDR, CDR2 SFDVKD. CDR3 size: 19 residues. Trimming stripped 9 bases from V and 2 bases from J, with 30 bases between. The CDR3 nucleotides read TGTGCCACCGAAGGGTTGACAGGTGGTCCCCCCCACAGGCAAGAGACCCAGTACTTC. The encoded protein is CATEGLTGGPPHRQETQYF.

The rearrangement joins TRBV12-3 or TRBV12-4 to TRBJ2-5; D not certain. This CDR3 spans 12 amino acids. Trimming pared 5 bases from V and 11 bases from J, leaving 15 bases between. CDR3 bases: TGTGCCAGCAGTACCCCGACTCGAGCTCAGTACTTC. The encoded protein is CASSTPTRAQYF.

This clonotype was counted at least ten times. The CDR3: CASSLVLNLNSPLHF. The CDR3, as DNA: TGTGCCAGCAGCTTAGTTCTGAATCTGAATTCACCCCTCCACTTT. This chain links TRBV11-2 with TRBJ1-6; D not certain. The CDR3 runs 15 residues. Trimming pared 1 base from V and 7 bases from J, leaving 11 bases between. Germline loops: CDR1 SGHAT, CDR2 FQNNGV.

This clonotype was counted many times. The chain couples TRBV11-2 to TRBJ2-1; tentative D call: TRBD2 (6 bases). CDR1 and CDR2 (germline): SGHAT, FQNNGV. The CDR3 contains 15 residues. V lost 2 bases to trimming and J lost 5 bases, with 13 bases between them. CDR3 loop: CASSLFRRGNNEQFF. The DNA of the CDR3 is TGTGCCAGCAGCTTATTCCGGCGGGGAAACAATGAGCAGTTCTTC.

This clonotype was seen more than once but under ten times. The chain uses TRBV5-8 and TRBJ1-1, with TRBD1 as a possible D gene (5 bases). The CDR3 is 12 residues long. The V and J ends lost 4 bases and 11 bases respectively, with 15 bases between them. Germline assignment: CDR1 SGHTS and CDR2 YDEGEE. CDR3 loop: CASSVATRVAFF. The CDR3 DNA follows: TGTGCCAGCAGCGTGGCCACCAGGGTTGCTTTCTTT.